Included here is one T cell receptor beta chain sequence, with context. This entry belongs to a study of blood T cell repertoires in COVID-19. Study-level background: Researchers got acute and convalescent COVID-19 samples from the United States, Italy and Spain. In each case, the material was cDNA or gDNA derived from T cells, B-cell-depleted T cells, or PBMCs.

Looked up from germline, CDR1 is SGHTA and CDR2 is FQGNSA. CDR3 length equals 16 residues. V was clipped by 1 base and J by 2 bases, with 12 bases between them. Per the original methods: Reference gene primer amplification in the assay estimated nucleated cell counts. Method: immunoSEQ multiplex PCR; TCRdb's copy keeps in-frame clones and lacks some. V, J and clone size are those of that table, while D and trimming were read from the DNA. The repertoire holds 350,000 or so clones, about 86% seen once, with roughly 3% in the top ten. The chain recombines TRBV7-2 with TRBJ1-5; no clear D. The clonotype originates from a man aged 25-45 years with active or convalescent COVID-19. What was sequenced was peripheral blood. CDR3 nucleotides: TGTGCCAGCAGCTTAGGGGTAGGGCGGGGCAATCAGCCCCAGCATTTT. Protein sequence: CASSLGVGRGNQPQHF.